This TCR beta chain was recorded in a study of T-cell reconstitution after alpha-beta-depleted transplantation in children. The CDR3 sequence is 15 residues long. V gave up 1 base and J gave up 4 bases; unmatched junction bases: 5. The germline V gene encodes CDR1 SGHRS and CDR2 YFSETQ. As it was prepared, the TCRbeta library received unique molecular identifiers. TCRdb fed the PCR reads into MiXCR, producing one record per CDR3 protein. The sample records about 130,000 distinct CDR3 sequences, 9.5% to 10% being singletons. The TCR sequence derives from a girl under three years old who had a stem cell transplant for combined immunodeficiency, so the T cells may come from the graft donor. V is TRBV5-1 and J is TRBJ2-3; 8 bases are a match to TRBD1. This sample comprised PBMCs, mostly from graft donor cells, obtained 180 days after TCRalphabeta/CD19-depleted stem cell transplant. CDR3 nucleotides: TGCGCCAGCAGCTTGAGTATGGGACAGGCAGATACGCAGTATTTT. This encodes CASSLSMGQADTQYF.